This paragraph covers one TCR beta chain sequence. No antigen is known for it. The sample belongs to a study of OX40 agonist ivuxolimab in advanced cancers. Study-level background: Ivuxolimab, which patients received intravenously every 2 weeks, was dosed at 0.01 to 10 mg/kg. Melanoma, hepatocellular carcinoma, head and neck or renal cell cancer occurred in dose-escalation patients.

Study-wide results and caveats: Not determined was the antigen specificity of the expanded peripheral T cells.

Profiled with immunoSEQ multiplex PCR; TCRdb holds only in-frame clones, not every one. Of about 54,000 clones listed, 84% are singletons. The CDR3 extends over 16 amino acids. Germline V CDR1 and CDR2: LNHDA, SQIVND (reference sequence). V lost 5 bases and J lost 6, with 23 bases in between. The V and J genes are TRBV19 and TRBJ2-7; D ambiguous. This clonotype originated in an adult with an advanced solid tumor such as melanoma, head and neck, liver or kidney cancer. This material consisted of CD4+ or CD8+ T cells sorted from blood, taken in a trial of the OX40 agonist ivuxolimab. This CDR3 reads CASSLWSRGRITEQYF. The CDR3 DNA is TGTGCCAGTAGTTTATGGAGCCGAGGAAGAATCACCGAGCAGTACTTC. The full variable domain, completed using reference TRBV19 and TRBJ2-7, is DGGITQSPKYLFRKEGQNVTLSCEQNLNHDAMYWYRQDPGQGLRLIYYSQIVNDFQKGDIAEGYSVSREKKESFPLTVTSAQKNPTAFYLCASSLWSRGRITEQYFGPGTRLTVT.